The T cell receptor beta chain under discussion was sequenced for a study of T cells after yellow fever vaccination. Findings of the study overall: The booster response re-showed most primary clones: around 95% CD4, more than 80% CD8. Just a small share of clonotypes turned up in the CD4 compartment as well as the CD8 compartment.

This clonotype occurred a few times. Its specificity is not known. CDR1 DFQATT and CDR2 SNEGSKA come from the germline V gene (reference sequence). The CDR3 has 17 amino acids. J lost 1 base, V lost 0 bases, and 4 bases had no gene match. As TCR cDNA was made by 5'RACE template switching, a universal primer site and UMIs were added. TCRdb recomputed calls from the 5' RACE reads with MiXCR, one row per CDR3 protein. The data show 150,000 to 200,000 distinct CDR3 sequences, with around 9.3% seen just once and about a third held by the top ten. The TCR originated in a man aged 18 to 30 who received the YFV17D yellow fever vaccine. This chain joins TRBV20-1 and TRBJ2-2, with 11 bases that match TRBD2. This specimen consisted of CD8+ T cells sorted from PBMCs, obtained 45 days after the yellow fever booster vaccination. The CDR3 DNA reads TGCAGTGCTAGAGATCCTAGCGGGGGGTGGAACACCGGGGAGCTGTTTTTT. It codes for CSARDPSGGWNTGELFF.